The clone carrying this T cell receptor beta chain came up a few times. No antigen is known for it. The data originate from a study of type 1 regulatory T cells. TCRdb re-derived calls from the reads in MiXCR, one entry per CDR3 protein. The data show roughly 68,000 distinct CDR3 sequences, 63% seen once. Germline V gene sequence: CDR1 SQVTM, CDR2 ANQGSEA. There are 13 residues in the CDR3. V dropped 4 bases and J dropped 5; count of bases not matched to a gene: 7. The V gene is TRBV29-1, the J gene TRBJ2-7; TRBD1 agrees at 8 bases. The clonotype originates from a human donor in good health. Sequencing was performed on cultured T cells, either the whole culture or a sorted T cell fraction (not recorded which). As to subset: Tr1-enriched cell product generated in vitro against host alloantigens. CDR3 DNA sequence: TGCAGCGTTGCAGGGGGCAAAGGGAACGAGCAGTACTTC. Its translation is CSVAGGKGNEQYF.